This T cell receptor (beta chain) was recovered during a study of T cell responses to AZD1222 COVID-19 vaccine. J gave up 3 bases and V 6 bases, and 6 bases lay outside the gene matches. Germline V gene data show CDR1 as MNHNY and CDR2 as SVGAGI (reference sequence). The CDR3 sequence is 15 residues long. This table comes from immunoSEQ multiplex PCR, and its TCRdb copy is limited to in-frame clones, with some not included. Of about 160,000 clones in the sample, around 92% were seen once. The source is an adult who received the AZD1222 COVID-19 vaccine. Specimen: peripheral blood, collected 28 days after the second AZD1222 dose. This sequence joins TRBV6-6 and TRBJ2-7; TRBD1 matches 12 bases. The CDR3 here is CASSVRDRGHYEQYF. As DNA, the CDR3 is TGTGCCAGCAGCGTCCGGGACAGGGGGCACTACGAGCAGTACTTC.